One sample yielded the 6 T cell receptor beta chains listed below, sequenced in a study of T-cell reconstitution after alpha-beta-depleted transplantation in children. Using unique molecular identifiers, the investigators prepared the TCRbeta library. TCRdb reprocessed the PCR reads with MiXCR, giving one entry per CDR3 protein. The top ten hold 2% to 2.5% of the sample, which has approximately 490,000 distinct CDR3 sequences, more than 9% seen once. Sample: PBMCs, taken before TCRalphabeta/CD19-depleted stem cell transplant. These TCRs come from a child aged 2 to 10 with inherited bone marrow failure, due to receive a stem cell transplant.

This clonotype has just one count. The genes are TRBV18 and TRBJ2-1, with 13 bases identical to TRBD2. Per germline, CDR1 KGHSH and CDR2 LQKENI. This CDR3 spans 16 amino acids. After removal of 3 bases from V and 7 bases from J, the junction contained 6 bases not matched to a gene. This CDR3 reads CASSPKTSGRTNEQFF. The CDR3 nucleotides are TGTGCCAGCTCACCGAAGACTAGCGGGAGGACAAATGAGCAGTTCTTC.

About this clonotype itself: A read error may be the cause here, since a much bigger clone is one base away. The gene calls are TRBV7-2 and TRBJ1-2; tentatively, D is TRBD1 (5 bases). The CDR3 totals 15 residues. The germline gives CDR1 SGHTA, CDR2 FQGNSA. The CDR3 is CASCLAYTGGHGYTF. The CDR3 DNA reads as TGTGCCAGCTGCTTAGCGTATACAGGAGGACATGGCTACACCTTC.

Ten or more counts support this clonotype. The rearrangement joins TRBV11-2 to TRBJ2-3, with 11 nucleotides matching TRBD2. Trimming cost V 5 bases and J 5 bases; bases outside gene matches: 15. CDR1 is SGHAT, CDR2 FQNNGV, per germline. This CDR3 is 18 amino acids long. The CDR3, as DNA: TGTGCCAGCAGCCCAAGACCCCCTAGCGGGAGGTTGGTAGATACGCAGTATTTT. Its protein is CASSPRPPSGRLVDTQYF.

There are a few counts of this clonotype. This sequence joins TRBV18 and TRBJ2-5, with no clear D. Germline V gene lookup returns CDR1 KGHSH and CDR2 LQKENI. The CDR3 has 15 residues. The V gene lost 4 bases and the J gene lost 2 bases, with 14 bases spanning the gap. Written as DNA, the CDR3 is TGTGCCAGCTCACTTTACCCGGTCCCGCAAGAGACCCAGTACTTC. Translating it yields CASSLYPVPQETQYF.

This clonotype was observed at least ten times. The CDR3 DNA is TGCGCCAGCAGCCAGCAACAGGGCATGAACACTGAAGCTTTCTTT. Residues: CASSQQQGMNTEAFF. J is TRBJ1-1 and V is TRBV4-1; a possible D gene is TRBD1 (6 bases). Trimming left V 3 bases short and J 0 bases short, with 11 bases between. The CDR3 sequence is 15 residues long. Germline CDR1 is MGHRA and CDR2 is YSYEKL.

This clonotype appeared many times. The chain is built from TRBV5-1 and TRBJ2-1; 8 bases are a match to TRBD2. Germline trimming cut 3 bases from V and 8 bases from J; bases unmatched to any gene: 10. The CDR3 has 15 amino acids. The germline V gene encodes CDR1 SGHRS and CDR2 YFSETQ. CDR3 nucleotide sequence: TGCGCCAGCAGCTATTCAGCGGGAGAGGGGGATGAGCAGTTCTTC. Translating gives CASSYSAGEGDEQFF.